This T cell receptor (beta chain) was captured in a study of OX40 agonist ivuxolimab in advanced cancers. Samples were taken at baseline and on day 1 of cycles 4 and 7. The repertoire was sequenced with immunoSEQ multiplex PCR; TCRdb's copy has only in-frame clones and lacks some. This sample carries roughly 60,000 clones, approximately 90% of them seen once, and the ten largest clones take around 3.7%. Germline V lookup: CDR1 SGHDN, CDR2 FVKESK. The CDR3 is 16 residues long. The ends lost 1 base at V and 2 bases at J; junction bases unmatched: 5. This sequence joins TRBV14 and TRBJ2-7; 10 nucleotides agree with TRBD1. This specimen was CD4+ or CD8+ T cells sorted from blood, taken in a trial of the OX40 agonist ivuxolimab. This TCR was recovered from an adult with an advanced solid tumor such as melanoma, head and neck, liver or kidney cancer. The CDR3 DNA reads TGTGCCAGCAGCCAAGGTCGTGGGACAGGGGCCTACGAGCAGTACTTC. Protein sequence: CASSQGRGTGAYEQYF.